This T cell receptor beta chain was identified in a study of blood T cell repertoires in COVID-19. In the study overall: T cells, B-cell-depleted T cells, or PBMCs supplied cDNA or gDNA.

The data were produced by immunoSEQ multiplex PCR, yet TCRdb's version contains in-frame clones alone and is incomplete. The table shows about 140,000 clones, with approximately 85% occurring only once. The receptor's source is a man between 65 and 85 years old with acute or convalescent COVID-19. Sequencing used peripheral blood.

CDR3 region: CASSEAGTGPYEQYF. CDR3 nucleotides: TGCGCCAGCTCAGAAGCCGGGACAGGGCCCTACGAGCAGTACTTC. The rearrangement joins TRBV5-1 to TRBJ2-7; 9 bases fit TRBD1. Germline CDR1 is SGHRS and CDR2 is YFSETQ. The CDR3 runs to 15 residues. V was pared by 7 bases and J by 2 bases, with 10 bases of the junction left unmatched.